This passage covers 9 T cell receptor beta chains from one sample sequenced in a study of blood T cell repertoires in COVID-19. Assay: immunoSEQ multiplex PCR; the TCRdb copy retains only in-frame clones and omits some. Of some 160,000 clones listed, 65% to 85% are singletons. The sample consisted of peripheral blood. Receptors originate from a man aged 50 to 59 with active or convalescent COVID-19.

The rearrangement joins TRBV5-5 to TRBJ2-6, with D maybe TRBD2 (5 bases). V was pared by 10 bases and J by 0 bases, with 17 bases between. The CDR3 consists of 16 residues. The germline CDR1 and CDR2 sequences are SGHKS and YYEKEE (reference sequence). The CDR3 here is CASGEFLFSGANVLTF. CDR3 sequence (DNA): TGTGCCTCCGGGGAGTTCCTTTTCTCTGGGGCCAACGTCCTGACTTTC.

The CDR3 is CASSPPDRGINQPQHF. In DNA, the CDR3 is TGTGCCAGCAGTCCCCCCGACAGGGGAATTAATCAGCCCCAGCATTTT. The chain couples TRBV28 to TRBJ1-5; TRBD1 matches at 8 bases. This CDR3 spans 16 amino acids. The junction had 10 bases not matched to a gene; V was cut back by 5 bases and J by 4 bases. In germline, CDR1 is MDHEN, CDR2 SYDVKM.

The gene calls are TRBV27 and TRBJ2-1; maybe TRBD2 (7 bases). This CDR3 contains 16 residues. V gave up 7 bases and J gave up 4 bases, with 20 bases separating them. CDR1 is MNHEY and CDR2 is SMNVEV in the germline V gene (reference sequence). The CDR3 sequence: CASTPGVGGFYNEQFF. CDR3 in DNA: TGTGCCAGCACCCCAGGGGTCGGGGGGTTTTACAATGAGCAGTTCTTC.

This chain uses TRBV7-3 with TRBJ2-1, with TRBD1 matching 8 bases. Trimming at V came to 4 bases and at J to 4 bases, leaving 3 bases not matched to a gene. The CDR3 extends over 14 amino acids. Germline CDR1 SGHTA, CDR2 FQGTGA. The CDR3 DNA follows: TGTGCCAGCAGCTCAGGGGGCTCGTACAATGAGCAGTTCTTC. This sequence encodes CASSSGGSYNEQFF.

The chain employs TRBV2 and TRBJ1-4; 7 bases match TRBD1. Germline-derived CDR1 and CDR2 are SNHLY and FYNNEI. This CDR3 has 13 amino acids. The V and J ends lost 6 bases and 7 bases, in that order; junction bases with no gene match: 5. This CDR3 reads CASRTGTPEKLFF. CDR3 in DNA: TGTGCCAGCAGGACAGGGACCCCTGAAAAACTGTTTTTT.

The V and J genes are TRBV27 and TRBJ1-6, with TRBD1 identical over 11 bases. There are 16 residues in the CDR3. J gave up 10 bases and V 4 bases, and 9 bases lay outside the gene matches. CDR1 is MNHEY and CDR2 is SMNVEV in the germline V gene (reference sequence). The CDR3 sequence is CASSSGTGGRNSPLHF. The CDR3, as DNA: TGTGCCAGCAGTTCCGGGACAGGGGGTAGGAACTCACCCCTCCACTTT.

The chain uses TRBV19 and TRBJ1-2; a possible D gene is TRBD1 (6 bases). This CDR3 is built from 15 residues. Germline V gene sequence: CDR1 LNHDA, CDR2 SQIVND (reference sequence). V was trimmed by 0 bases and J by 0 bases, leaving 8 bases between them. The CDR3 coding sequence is TGTGCCAGTAGTATAGAAACAGGGCCTAACTATGGCTACACCTTC. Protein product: CASSIETGPNYGYTF.

The CDR3 reads CASSSVSSGYTF. In DNA form, the CDR3 reads TGTGCCAGCAGCTCTGTTTCGTCTGGCTACACCTTC. The V and J genes are TRBV7-9 and TRBJ1-2; D is undetermined. V was trimmed by 4 bases and J by 7 bases, leaving 10 bases between them. The CDR3 is 12 amino acids. The germline V gene has CDR1 SEHNR and CDR2 FQNEAQ (reference sequence).

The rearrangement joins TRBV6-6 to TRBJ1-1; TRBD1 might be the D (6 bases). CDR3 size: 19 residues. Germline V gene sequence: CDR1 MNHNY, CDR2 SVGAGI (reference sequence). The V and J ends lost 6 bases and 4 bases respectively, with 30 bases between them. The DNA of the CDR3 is TGTGCCAGCAGCTACGGCCCCCGGGGACAAGGAGTCGGGACCACTGAAGCTTTCTTT. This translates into CASSYGPRGQGVGTTEAFF.